This is a list of T cell receptor beta chains from one sample in a study of blood T cell repertoires in COVID-19. Sequenced by immunoSEQ multiplex PCR; TCRdb stores in-frame clones only, minus some. Of about 48,000 clones listed, just over 85% were seen once; the top ten hold about 2.8%. Sequenced material: peripheral blood. The receptors were gathered from a woman older than 75 with COVID-19, enrolled during active disease. The CDR3 runs from the conserved cysteine through the conserved F or W. A D gene is named only where the DNA matches it firmly. A clone size is listed for some rows: how often the clone was seen (once, few, many), or a class if it is expanded.

>-|TRBV19|-|TRBJ1-4
TGTGCCAGTGGACACCCTCTAGCAACTAATGAAAAACTGTTTTTT
CASGHPLATNEKLFF
>-|TRBV3-1/TRBV3-2|once|TRBJ1-6
TGTGCCAGCAGTCAGACAGATAATTCACCCCTCCACTTT
CASSQTDNSPLHF
>-|TRBV6-5|few|TRBJ1-3
TGTGCCAGCAGCTTGACCAGACACGAGGGAAACACCATATATTTT
CASSLTRHEGNTIYF
>-|TRBV4-1|-|TRBJ1-1
TGCGCCAGCAGCCAAGACAGCGAATGGGGGGACACTGAAGCTTTCTTT
CASSQDSEWGDTEAFF
>-|TRBV6-5|-|TRBJ2-7
TGTGCCAGCAGTTACGGCCGGGAAGGCTACGAGCAGTACTTC
CASSYGREGYEQYF
>-|TRBV28|-|TRBJ1-1
TGTGCCAGCAGTTTATTGGGACACGTTGACACTGAAGCTTTCTTT
CASSLLGHVDTEAFF
>-|TRBV28|-|TRBJ2-5
TGTGCCAGCAGTCCTCGGGAGACCCAGTACTTC
CASSPRETQYF
>TRBD1|TRBV6-5|-|TRBJ1-2
TGTGCCAGCAGTTACCAATCAGGGGGTGGCTACACCTTC
CASSYQSGGGYTF
>-|TRBV5-6|-|TRBJ1-3
TGTGCCAGCAGCCGAACAGGCATCTCTGGAAACACCATATATTTT
CASSRTGISGNTIYF
>-|TRBV4-1|few|TRBJ1-5
TGCGCCAGCAGCCAAGTCGGCGGGCCCCAGCATTTT
CASSQVGGPQHF
>TRBD1|TRBV5-1|-|TRBJ1-4
TGCGCCAGCAGCTTGGGGCCGGGACAGGGTGGGGAAAAACTGTTTTTT
CASSLGPGQGGEKLFF
>-|TRBV15|-|TRBJ2-7
TGTGCCACCAGCAGAGATAAGGCGGAAAACTCCTACGAGCAGTACTTC
CATSRDKAENSYEQYF
>-|TRBV4-1|-|TRBJ2-5
TGCGCCAGCAGCCTAGCGGTCTTTAGGAACCAAGAGACCCAGTACTTC
CASSLAVFRNQETQYF
>TRBD2|TRBV19|-|TRBJ2-7
TGTGCCAGTTCCACATCACCAATCGGGGGGAAATACGAGCAGTACTTC
CASSTSPIGGKYEQYF
>-|TRBV19|-|TRBJ2-7
TGTGCCAGTAGTGGGATCCGTCGGGGGAGCTCCTACGAGCAGTACTTC
CASSGIRRGSSYEQYF
>TRBD2|TRBV7-3|-|TRBJ2-3
TGTGCCAGCAGCCACCTGGGGGGGGCAGATACGCAGTATTTT
CASSHLGGADTQYF
>-|TRBV4-2|-|TRBJ1-1
TGTGCCAGCAGCCAAGTGGGCCAGGAAGCTTTCTTT
CASSQVGQEAFF
>-|TRBV12-5|few|TRBJ1-1
TGTGCTAGTGGTTTGACCGGCGGAAGCACTGAAGCTTTCTTT
CASGLTGGSTEAFF
>-|TRBV7-2|-|TRBJ2-5
TGTGCCAGCAGCTTTATGGAGGCGGAGACCCAGTACTTC
CASSFMEAETQYF
>-|TRBV19|-|TRBJ1-1
TGTGCCAGTAGTATGGGCCAGGTCTACACTGAAGCTTTCTTT
CASSMGQVYTEAFF
>-|TRBV5-1|-|TRBJ2-7
TGCGCCAGCAATGCTGAGTTTAGGCAGTCTAGCGAGCAGTACTTC
CASNAEFRQSSEQYF
>TRBD1|TRBV10-2|-|TRBJ1-2
TGCGCCAGCAGGGGAACAGGGGTGGACTATGGCTACACCTTC
CASRGTGVDYGYTF
>-|TRBV27|-|TRBJ1-2
TGTGCCAGCAGTCCCCTCGGTGGTGACTATGGCTACACCTTC
CASSPLGGDYGYTF
>-|TRBV3-1/TRBV3-2|-|TRBJ1-6
TGTGCCAGCAGCCGGGCAGGGATAGATAATTCACCCCTCCACTTT
CASSRAGIDNSPLHF
>-|TRBV5-6|-|TRBJ2-6
TGTGCCACGAGGGTCCGGGGGTCGGGGGCCAACGTCCTGACTTTC
CATRVRGSGANVLTF
>TRBD2|TRBV6-5|-|TRBJ2-1
TGTGCCAGCAGTTGGACTAGCGGGAGCTCCTACAATGAGCAGTTCTTC
CASSWTSGSSYNEQFF
>TRBD2|TRBV7-2|-|TRBJ2-1
TGTGCCAGCACCCCGCGAGCGGGAGGCCTCAATGAGCAGTTCTTC
CASTPRAGGLNEQFF
>TRBD1|TRBV18|few|TRBJ1-1
TGTGCCAGCTCTAGGGACAGCCATAAGAACACTGAAGCTTTCTTT
CASSRDSHKNTEAFF
>TRBD1|TRBV24-1|-|TRBJ2-7
TGTGCCACCAGTGATCCGCGGGACAGGACCTACGAGCAGTACTTC
CATSDPRDRTYEQYF
>TRBD1|TRBV18|-|TRBJ2-7
TGTGCCAGCTCACCCGGGACAGGGAGCTACGAGCAGTACTTC
CASSPGTGSYEQYF
>TRBD2|TRBV9|-|TRBJ2-5
TGTGCCAGCAGTGTAAAAGCGGGACTAGCGGGTGACTCACGCCCGGCGCAGGAGACCCAGTACTTC
CASSVKAGLAGDSRPAQETQYF
>-|TRBV12-5|-|TRBJ1-4
TGTGCTAGTGGCTTTGGGAGGGCGCGGGTTGAAAAACTGTTTTTT
CASGFGRARVEKLFF
>TRBD1|TRBV30|-|TRBJ1-2
TGTGCCTGGAGCCGGACAGGGGACGGCTACACCTTC
CAWSRTGDGYTF
>-|TRBV19|-|TRBJ1-1
TGTGCCAGTAGTATCGGTGGCAGGGTAGAGAACACTGAAGCTTTCTTT
CASSIGGRVENTEAFF
>-|TRBV11-2|-|TRBJ1-2
TGTGCCAGCAGTTACTCAGCGCTAGGATATGGCTACACCTTC
CASSYSALGYGYTF
>-|TRBV2|-|TRBJ2-5
TGTGCCAGCAGTGGGGTAGGGGATTTGACCCAGTACTTC
CASSGVGDLTQYF
>TRBD2|TRBV5-1|-|TRBJ2-3
TGCGCCAGCAGCTTGGGACTAGCGGGCCTCACAGATACGCAGTATTTT
CASSLGLAGLTDTQYF
>TRBD2|TRBV5-4|-|TRBJ2-3
TGTGCCAGCAGTCGGACTAGCGGTAGCACAGATACGCAGTATTTT
CASSRTSGSTDTQYF
>TRBD1|TRBV5-5|-|TRBJ2-7
TGTGCCAGCAGCGCCCAAGGGGACAGGGTCCACGAGCAGTACTTC
CASSAQGDRVHEQYF
>TRBD1|TRBV5-6|-|TRBJ1-2
TGTGCCAGCAGCAACTTAGGGGGCGCGGGTAACTATGGCTACACCTTC
CASSNLGGAGNYGYTF
>TRBD1|TRBV5-4|-|TRBJ2-1
TGTGCCAGCAGCCGGGACAGATACAATGAGCAGTTCTTC
CASSRDRYNEQFF